This TCR beta chain comes out of a study of long-term antiretroviral therapy in people with HIV. Study-wide findings and caveats: HIV repertoire CDR3 lengths ranged less widely than those of controls. Clones that had undergone expansion before ART prevailed in the repertoire throughout all time points.

The libraries were made with immunoSEQ v3.0 at survey level. Assay used: immunoSEQ multiplex PCR; TCRdb lists only in-frame clones, some missing. Of over 20,000 clones detected, 85% to 90% appear once; the ten largest clones hold roughly 3.5%. For this clone: Its antigen remains unidentified.

V lost 4 bases to trimming and J lost 5 bases; unmatched junction nucleotides: 7. CDR1 and CDR2 from the germline V gene are SNHLY and FYNNEI. The length of the CDR3 is 15 residues. The clonotype was recovered from a woman in her twenties or thirties with HIV. The sequencing used unsorted PBMCs, collected 1.9 years after starting antiretroviral therapy. The rearrangement uses TRBV2 and TRBJ2-1; 8 bases map to TRBD2. Here the CDR3 DNA reads TGTGCCAGCAGTGTTGAACGGGGGGGCCACAATGAGCAGTTCTTC. Its protein product is CASSVERGGHNEQFF.